What follows are 24 T cell receptor beta chains derived from one specimen sequenced in a study of blood T cell repertoires in COVID-19. Some clones are missing from TCRdb's copy, which holds only in-frame ones; the method was immunoSEQ multiplex PCR. The sample lists 250,000 to 300,000 clones; 75% to 90% were seen once. The sample taken for sequencing was peripheral blood. Every receptor here comes from a man aged 60-69 years who had recovered from COVID-19.

The V call is TRBV19, the J call TRBJ1-1, with D perhaps matching TRBD1 (6 bases). Trimming removed 7 bases from V and 5 bases from J, with 20 bases in between. Germline assignment: CDR1 LNHDA and CDR2 SQIVND (reference sequence). There are 15 residues in the CDR3. The CDR3 loop reads CASILLTQGGTEAFF. The DNA of the CDR3 is TGTGCCAGTATACTCCTAACACAGGGTGGTACTGAAGCTTTCTTT.

The J gene is TRBJ1-3, the V gene TRBV19; D is ambiguous. Germline V gene sequence: CDR1 LNHDA, CDR2 SQIVND (reference sequence). V lost 7 bases and J 0 bases, leaving 7 bases between the germline ends. The CDR3 extends over 13 amino acids. The CDR3 DNA reads TGTGCCAGTATTGGCCGCTCTGGAAACACCATATATTTT. It translates to CASIGRSGNTIYF.

The V gene is TRBV6-5, the J gene TRBJ1-6; TRBD1 matches at 8 bases. CDR1 is MNHEY, CDR2 SVGAGI, per germline. With V trimmed by 4 bases and J by 7 bases, 6 bases remained unmatched. This CDR3 is built from 15 residues. The CDR3 bases are TGTGCCAGCAGTTCCGGACAGGGAAAGAATTCACCCCTCCACTTT. This gives the protein CASSSGQGKNSPLHF.

The J gene is TRBJ2-2, the V gene TRBV5-4, with 9 bases aligning to TRBD2. CDR3 length equals 19 residues. Per the germline V gene, CDR1 is SGHNT and CDR2 is YYREEE (reference sequence). Trimming at V came to 0 bases and at J to 3 bases, leaving 12 bases not matched to a gene. The CDR3 bases are TGTGCCAGCAGCTTGGATAGGGGTAGCGGGAGACTCGACACCGGGGAGCTGTTTTTT. Protein: CASSLDRGSGRLDTGELFF. Combining the CDR3 with reference TRBV5-4 and TRBJ2-2 gives the whole variable domain ETGVTQSPTHLIKTRGQQVTLRCSSQSGHNTVSWYQQALGQGPQFIFQYYREEENGRGNFPPRFSGLQFPNYSSELNVNALELDDSALYLCASSLDRGSGRLDTGELFFGEGSRLTVL.

In its sample, this clone was seen once. The J gene is TRBJ1-2, the V gene TRBV28; unclear D gene. CDR1 is MDHEN, CDR2 SYDVKM, per germline. The CDR3 loop spans 13 amino acids. Trimming pared 6 bases from V and 3 bases from J, leaving 11 bases between. The CDR3 loop reads CASSPRRDYGYTF. The CDR3 DNA is TGTGCCAGCAGCCCCCGACGGGACTATGGCTACACCTTC.

The chain has TRBV6-1 and TRBJ1-1; D might be TRBD1 (5 bases). Germline assignment: CDR1 MNHNS and CDR2 SASEGT. V shed 7 bases and J shed 11 bases, with 26 bases lying between them. The CDR3 length is 15 residues. CDR3 nucleotide sequence: TGTGCCAGCATCTCCTTTAGGGGTTCATCTCTTAGGGCTTTCTTT. Its protein product is CASISFRGSSLRAFF.

As concerns this clone: Other DNA variants within this sample encode the same CDR3. The V gene is TRBV6-1, the J gene TRBJ2-3; maybe TRBD1 (6 bases). The length of the CDR3 is 12 residues. Trimming stripped 3 bases from V and 8 bases from J, with 9 bases between. Germline CDR1 is MNHNS and CDR2 is SASEGT. CDR3 nucleotide sequence: TGTGCCAGCAGTGAGCAAGGGGGTACGCAGTATTTT. Its translation is CASSEQGGTQYF.

The chain couples TRBV5-6 to TRBJ2-7; 9 nucleotides line up with TRBD1. The CDR3 sequence is 14 residues long. After removal of 3 bases from V and 6 bases from J, the junction contained 7 bases not matched to a gene. The germline V gene encodes CDR1 SGHDT and CDR2 YYEEEE. The CDR3 loop is CASSSGTGTAEQYF. The CDR3 DNA is TGTGCCAGCAGCTCCGGGACAGGGACGGCCGAGCAGTACTTC.

The V and J genes are TRBV19 and TRBJ2-5; 9 positions match TRBD1. The CDR3 runs to 15 residues. CDR1 LNHDA and CDR2 SQIVND come from the germline V gene (reference sequence). With 8 bases clipped from V and 1 base from J, the junction kept 8 bases outside the gene matches. The CDR3 nucleotides are TGTGCCAGTTCCCCGGGACAGGGATTCCAAGAGACCCAGTACTTC. Its translation is CASSPGQGFQETQYF.

The chain joins TRBV5-4 to TRBJ1-1; 9 bases are a match to TRBD1. The CDR3 is made up of 14 amino acids. V gave up 3 bases and J gave up 5 bases; unmatched junction bases: 5. Germline CDR1 is SGHNT and CDR2 is YYREEE (reference sequence). The CDR3, as DNA: TGTGCCAGCAGCTCGGGACAGGGTCATACTGAAGCTTTCTTT. This sequence encodes CASSSGQGHTEAFF.

The chain recombines TRBV15 with TRBJ1-4, with TRBD1 identical over 9 bases. The CDR3 runs to 14 residues. With 5 bases clipped from V and 8 bases from J, the junction kept 6 bases outside the gene matches. CDR1 LNHNV and CDR2 YYDKDF come from the germline V gene (reference sequence). CDR3 in DNA: TGTGCCACCAGCCCGGACAGGGGTCGGGAAAAACTGTTTTTT. Its translation: CATSPDRGREKLFF.

This clone appeared a single time. The chain recombines TRBV5-6 with TRBJ1-5, with a weak D call TRBD1 (6 bases). This CDR3 contains 17 residues. Trimming left V 3 bases short and J 5 bases short, with 21 bases between. CDR1 SGHDT and CDR2 YYEEEE come from the germline V gene. In DNA, the CDR3 is TGTGCCAGCAGCTGGGGGGGACCGACAGGCCCCCATCAGCCCCAGCATTTT. Encoded protein: CASSWGGPTGPHQPQHF.

This chain uses TRBV3-1 (or the pseudogene TRBV3-2) with TRBJ1-4; 8 positions match TRBD1. Germline V gene sequence: CDR1 LGHDT, CDR2 YNNKEL (reference sequence). Trimming took 6 bases from V and 0 from J; bases not matched to a gene: 6. This CDR3 is 16 amino acids long. The CDR3: CASRPTGQATNEKLFF. The CDR3 DNA reads as TGTGCCAGCAGACCTACGGGACAGGCAACTAATGAAAAACTGTTTTTT.

The chain is built from TRBV6-6 and TRBJ2-5, with 10 bases lining up with TRBD2. Germline V gene sequence: CDR1 MNHNY, CDR2 SVGAGI (reference sequence). The CDR3 extends over 15 amino acids. The V gene end was trimmed by 4 bases and the J gene end by 2 bases; junction bases not matched to a gene: 4. CDR3: CASSWSGRGQETQYF. The DNA for the CDR3 is TGTGCCAGCAGTTGGAGCGGGAGGGGGCAAGAGACCCAGTACTTC.

The rearrangement links TRBV6-5 to TRBJ1-2; TRBD1 aligns across 10 bases. The CDR3 has 15 amino acids. The J segment lost 8 bases and the V segment lost 6 bases, leaving 12 bases of the junction unmatched. In germline, CDR1 is MNHEY, CDR2 SVGAGI. The CDR3 here is CASRKLRDRGRGYTF. For the CDR3, the DNA is TGTGCCAGCAGAAAACTCCGGGACAGGGGCAGGGGCTACACCTTC.

The CDR3 region has the DNA TGTGCCAGCAGCTTTTTTTCCCTTAGCTCCTACAATGAGCAGTTCTTC. Translating it yields CASSFFSLSSYNEQFF. The chain carries TRBV7-9 and TRBJ2-1; D not certain. This CDR3 is 16 amino acids long. V lost 3 bases and J lost 0, with 12 bases in between. Germline CDR1 and CDR2: SEHNR and FQNEAQ (reference sequence). Looking up the rest from reference TRBV7-9 and TRBJ2-1 gives the full variable domain: DTGVSQNPRHKITKRGQNVTFRCDPISEHNRLYWYRQTLGQGPEFLTYFQNEAQLEKSRLLSDRFSAERPKGSFSTLEIQRTEQGDSAMYLCASSFFSLSSYNEQFFGPGTRLTVL.

A single count supports this clone. The CDR3 coding sequence is TGTGCCAGCAGTCAATTGGGACTAGCGGTCTACAATGAGCAGTTCTTC. Amino acid sequence: CASSQLGLAVYNEQFF. The V gene is TRBV25-1, the J gene TRBJ2-1; 11 bases are a match to TRBD2. Germline-derived CDR1 and CDR2 are MGHDK and SYGVNS. The ends lost 5 bases at V and 3 bases at J; junction bases unmatched: 6. There are 16 residues in the CDR3.

The chain has TRBV5-4 and TRBJ2-2; D is unclear. The CDR3 contains 13 residues. CDR1 and CDR2 (germline): SGHNT, YYREEE (reference sequence). Trimming pared 1 base from V and 4 bases from J, leaving 5 bases between. CDR3 in DNA: TGTGCCAGCAGCTTGCCCGGCACCGGGGAGCTGTTTTTT. Protein product: CASSLPGTGELFF.

CDR3 DNA: TGTGCCAGCATCCCCACAGCACCCCGCTACAATGAGCAGTTCTTC. Its protein is CASIPTAPRYNEQFF. This chain connects TRBV21-1 to TRBJ2-1; the table's D call, TRBD1, has no DNA check behind it. TRBV21-1 is assigned pseudogene status. The CDR3 spans 15 residues.

This chain's CDR3 is CASSYGGTGVNEQFF. The CDR3 DNA follows: TGTGCCAGCAGTTACGGTGGGACAGGGGTAAACGAGCAGTTCTTC. This chain joins TRBV6-6 and TRBJ2-1; 10 positions match TRBD1. Germline V gives CDR1 MNHNY, CDR2 SVGAGI (reference sequence). The CDR3 extends over 15 amino acids. With 2 bases clipped from V and 10 bases from J, the junction kept 8 bases outside the gene matches.

V usage is TRBV19 and J usage is TRBJ2-7; TRBD2 agrees at 8 bases. Germline assignment: CDR1 LNHDA and CDR2 SQIVND (reference sequence). This CDR3 comprises 16 residues. In DNA, the CDR3 is TGTGCTACCCCCCCAGGGTCGGGGGGGGAGACCTACGAGCAGTACTTC. Translating gives CATPPGSGGETYEQYF.

This rearrangement joins TRBV9 to TRBJ2-1; no clear D gene. CDR3 length: 15 amino acids. Trimming shortened V by 0 bases and J by 0 bases, and 7 bases separated the two germline ends. Germline CDR1 and CDR2: SGDLS and YYNGEE. The CDR3 protein is CASSVAKSSYNEQFF. In DNA, the CDR3 is TGTGCCAGCAGCGTAGCGAAGAGCTCCTACAATGAGCAGTTCTTC.

The chain is built from TRBV2 and TRBJ2-7, with 12 bases aligning to TRBD1. V gave up 6 bases and J gave up 13 bases; unmatched junction bases: 10. The CDR3 runs to 13 residues. Germline CDR1 is SNHLY and CDR2 is FYNNEI. The CDR3 DNA follows: TGTGCCAGCAGGGTGGGGACAGGGGGCTCATTTTACTTC. It codes for CASRVGTGGSFYF.

The chain recombines TRBV7-8 with TRBJ2-2; 13 bases line up with TRBD2. With V trimmed by 0 bases and J by 2 bases, 9 bases remained unmatched. CDR1 is SGHVS, CDR2 FQNEAQ, per germline. The CDR3 has 20 residues. This CDR3 reads CASSLATPGLAGRNTGELFF. The CDR3 coding sequence is TGTGCCAGCAGCTTAGCAACACCGGGACTAGCGGGGAGAAACACCGGGGAGCTGTTTTTT.